This TCR beta chain was sequenced in a study of control samples from healthy donors and cancer patients. TCRdb keeps only in-frame clones here, not all; method: immunoSEQ multiplex PCR. The sample contains about 110,000 clones, 85% to 90% of which appear only once. The CDR3 runs to 12 residues. Germline V gene lookup returns CDR1 KGHSH and CDR2 LQKENI. Trimming took off 6 bases at V and 4 bases at J, with 9 bases between the two ends. This TCR was sampled from a woman between 50 and 59 years old in good health. The sample taken for sequencing was blood. The chain joins TRBV18 to TRBJ1-1; D is undetermined. The CDR3 spells CASSPKPTEAFF. CDR3 coding DNA: TGTGCCAGCTCCCCGAAACCCACTGAAGCTTTCTTT. The variable domain in full, with the rest retrieved from reference TRBV18 and TRBJ1-1, is NAGVMQNPRHLVRRRGQEARLRCSPMKGHSHVYWYRQLPEEGLKFMVYLQKENIIDESGMPKERFSAEFPKEGPSILRIQQVVRGDSAAYFCASSPKPTEAFFGQGTRLTVV.